This TCR beta chain was found in a study of shared clonotypes between healthy human individuals. Study-level background: Three CD4 naive, three CD4 memory, two CD8 naive and one CD8 memory plate were used per donor.

Assay used: immunoSEQ multiplex PCR; TCRdb lists only in-frame clones, some missing. The repertoire includes 950,000 to 1,100,000 clones, about 76% of them detected once, and less than 1.5% sits in the top ten. Only a few counts were recorded for this clone. CDR3 length equals 14 residues. Trimming stripped 6 bases from V and 0 bases from J, with 9 bases between. Germline V lookup: CDR1 WSHSY, CDR2 SAAADI. The chain has TRBV10-2 and TRBJ1-3, with D tentatively TRBD1 (5 bases). The sequenced material came from memory CD4+ T cells sorted from blood. Subset meaning: CD45RA-negative fraction. The clonotype originates from a man aged 18 to 35 in good health. CDR3 nucleotide sequence: TGCGCCAGCAGCTCCGACAGCTCTGGAAACACCATATATTTT. Residues: CASSSDSSGNTIYF.